These 12 T cell receptor gamma chains came from one sample sequenced in a study of gammadelta T cells in human blood. TCRdb applied CATT to the RT-PCR reads for clone calling. The table has about 400 gamma-chain clones, approximately 6.2% seen once; the top ten hold around 45%. The sequenced sample was Vgamma9Vdelta2 gamma-delta T cells from infant blood. The receptors here all came from a human donor.

This clone rates as large. The same CDR3 arises from other DNA sequences in this sample as well. The chain uses TRGV9 and TRGJP. V trimming: 0 bases; J trimming: 8 bases; junction bases outside the gene matches: 1. In germline, CDR1 is GITISATS, CDR2 ISYDGTV (reference sequence). The CDR3 sequence is 15 residues long. The CDR3 loop is CALWEVQLGKKIKVF. The CDR3 DNA reads TGTGCCTTGTGGGAGGTGCAGTTGGGCAAAAAAATCAAGGTATTT.

By proportion, this clone is large (0.1 to 1%). Other DNA sequences from this sample encode an identical CDR3 as well. The rearrangement joins TRGV9 to TRGJP. The CDR3 totals 16 residues. The V and J ends lost 0 bases and 6 bases, in that order; junction bases with no gene match: 2. CDR1 and CDR2 from the germline V gene are GITISATS and ISYDGTV (reference sequence). The CDR3 nucleotides read TGTGCCTTGTGGGAGGTGAGAGAGTTGGGCAAAAAAATCAAGGTATTT. It yields the protein CALWEVRELGKKIKVF.

Concerning this clone: TCRdb's protein for this DNA is that of a much larger clone and differs from the translation at residue 10, likely a read error; the protein shown is the DNA translation. The chain carries TRGV9 and TRGJP. Germline CDR1 GITISATS, CDR2 ISYDGTV (reference sequence). CDR3 length equals 16 residues. CDR3: CALWEVQELSKKIKVF. DNA of the CDR3: TGTGCCTTGTGGGAGGTGCAAGAGTTGAGCAAAAAAATCAAGGTATTT.

In its sample, this clone ranks as hyperexpanded (1% or more). Within the sample, other DNA sequences also encode this same CDR3. The chain carries TRGV9 and TRGJP. V lost 3 bases to trimming and J lost 4 bases; unmatched junction nucleotides: 0. The germline V gene has CDR1 GITISATS and CDR2 ISYDGTV (reference sequence). The CDR3 extends over 15 amino acids. This CDR3 is CALWEQELGKKIKVF. The CDR3 nucleotides are TGTGCCTTGTGGGAGCAAGAGTTGGGCAAAAAAATCAAGGTATTT.

By share, this clone ranks as large. This specimen includes other DNA sequences encoding the same CDR3. The V call is TRGV9, the J call TRGJP. The length of the CDR3 is 16 residues. J lost 4 bases, V lost 2 bases, and 2 bases had no gene match. Germline V gene lookup returns CDR1 GITISATS and CDR2 ISYDGTV (reference sequence). The CDR3 sequence is CALWEAQELGKKIKVF. The CDR3 region has the DNA TGTGCCTTGTGGGAGGCACAAGAGTTGGGCAAAAAAATCAAGGTATTT.

The chain combines TRGV3 with TRGJP2. This CDR3 spans 15 amino acids. V shed 0 bases and J 2 bases; nucleotides not matched to a gene: 3. Germline V gene sequence: CDR1 VTNTFY, CDR2 YDVSTARD (reference sequence). The CDR3 protein is CATWDRGSSDWIKTF. The CDR3 region has the DNA TGTGCCACCTGGGACAGGGGGAGTAGTGATTGGATCAAGACGTTT.

This clone is medium-sized in the sample. Mismatch with germline at one junction end may stem from a read error. This chain joins TRGV9 and TRGJP. The germline gives CDR1 GITISATS, CDR2 ISYDGTV (reference sequence). The CDR3 extends over 17 amino acids. CDR3 sequence: CALWETIQGLGKKIKVF. The CDR3 region has the DNA TGTGCCTTGTGGGAGACGATCCAAGGGTTGGGCAAAAAAATCAAGGTATTT.

Sample share makes this clone large. This specimen includes other DNA sequences encoding the same CDR3. The chain combines TRGV9 with TRGJP. The CDR3 extends over 16 amino acids. Germline assignment: CDR1 GITISATS and CDR2 ISYDGTV (reference sequence). The junction had 2 bases not matched to a gene; V was cut back by 2 bases and J by 4 bases. CDR3 DNA: TGTGCCTTGTGGGAGGCCCAAGAGTTGGGCAAAAAAATCAAGGTATTT. Its translation is CALWEAQELGKKIKVF.

This clone counts as large. A read error likely explains this, since a far larger clone differs by one base. Other DNA sequences in the same sample also yield this CDR3. The genes are TRGV9 and TRGJP. This CDR3 is built from 16 residues. Germline V CDR1 and CDR2: GITISATS, ISYDGTV (reference sequence). The junction had 2 bases not matched to a gene; V was cut back by 0 bases and J by 6 bases. CDR3 region: CALWEVRELGKKIKVF. CDR3 bases: TGTGCCTTGTGGGAGGTGCGAGAGTTGGGCAAAAAAATCAAGGTATTT.

This clone was seen a handful of times. This probably arose from a read error, given a far larger clone one base away. The chain links TRGV3 to TRGJ1 or TRGJ2. The CDR3 is made up of 11 amino acids. Trimming took 1 base from V and 7 from J; bases not matched to a gene: 1. Germline V lookup: CDR1 VTNTFY, CDR2 YDVSTARD (reference sequence). CDR3 bases: TGTGCCACCTGGGACAGCTATAAGAAACTCTTT. Amino acids: CATWDSYKKLF.

This clone is termed large (0.1 to 1%). The rearrangement links TRGV10 to TRGJ1 or TRGJ2. Being an ORF, TRGV10 has a function that is uncertain. Germline trimming cut 8 bases from V and 2 bases from J; bases unmatched to any gene: 10. This CDR3 is built from 14 residues. The CDR3 reads CAAWDYKDYYKKLF. The CDR3 nucleotides are TGTGCTGCGTGGGATTATAAGGATTATTATAAGAAACTCTTT.

By proportion, this clone is large (0.1 to 1%). Other DNA sequences in this sample translate to the same CDR3. This sequence joins TRGV9 and TRGJP. This CDR3 has 16 amino acids. The germline V gene encodes CDR1 GITISATS and CDR2 ISYDGTV (reference sequence). V shed 1 base and J 7 bases; nucleotides not matched to a gene: 4. The CDR3 spells CALWEVKELGKKIKVF. CDR3 DNA: TGTGCCTTGTGGGAGGTCAAGGAGTTGGGCAAAAAAATCAAGGTATTT.